This T cell receptor (beta chain) was retrieved from a study of radiation and T cells in renal cell carcinoma. Study findings and constraints: Dominant CDR3 motifs occupied more repertoire in irradiated than control tumors. Top 100 clonotypes averaged around 50% in irradiated versus about 40% in nephrectomy-only tumors.

Germline V lookup: CDR1 SEHNR, CDR2 FQNEAQ (reference sequence). This CDR3 is built from 16 residues. V lost 5 bases to trimming and J lost 4 bases; unmatched junction nucleotides: 8. This table comes from immunoSEQ multiplex PCR, and its TCRdb copy is limited to in-frame clones, with some not included. The table has more than 8,500 clones, more than 55% seen once; the top ten hold approximately 15%. About this clone itself: No antigen is known for it.

As to treatment: treatment-naive control, cytoreductive nephrectomy. This clonotype was obtained from a man aged 55 to 70 with renal cell carcinoma. Sample: tumor tissue, taken from a patient whose treatment was nephrectomy without radiotherapy. This rearrangement joins TRBV7-9 to TRBJ2-1; 10 bases are a match to TRBD2. The CDR3 loop is CASSPLLAGNYNEQFF. DNA of the CDR3: TGTGCCAGCAGCCCCTTACTAGCGGGGAATTACAATGAGCAGTTCTTC.